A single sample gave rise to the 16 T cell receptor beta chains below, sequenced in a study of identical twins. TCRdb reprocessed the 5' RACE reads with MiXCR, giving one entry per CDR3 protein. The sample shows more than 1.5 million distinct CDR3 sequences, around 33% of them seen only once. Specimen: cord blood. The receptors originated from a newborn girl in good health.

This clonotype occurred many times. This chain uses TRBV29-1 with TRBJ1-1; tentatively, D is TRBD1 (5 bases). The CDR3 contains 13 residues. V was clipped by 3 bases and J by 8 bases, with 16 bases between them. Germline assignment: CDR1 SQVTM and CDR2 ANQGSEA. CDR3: CSVETDSSPEAFF. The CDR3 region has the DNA TGCAGCGTTGAGACAGACAGTTCACCAGAAGCTTTCTTT.

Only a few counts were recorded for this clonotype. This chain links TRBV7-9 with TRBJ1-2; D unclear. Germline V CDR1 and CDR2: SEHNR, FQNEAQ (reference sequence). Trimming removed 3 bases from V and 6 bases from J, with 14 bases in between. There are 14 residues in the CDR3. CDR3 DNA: TGTGCCAGCAGCTTCCCGTCGAATATGGATGGCTACACCTTC. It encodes CASSFPSNMDGYTF.

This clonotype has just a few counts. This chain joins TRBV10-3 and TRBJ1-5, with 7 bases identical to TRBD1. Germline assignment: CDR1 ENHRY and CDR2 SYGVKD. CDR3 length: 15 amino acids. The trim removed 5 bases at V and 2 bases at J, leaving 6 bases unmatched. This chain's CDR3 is CAISPTGQGNQPQHF. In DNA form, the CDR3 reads TGTGCCATCAGTCCGACTGGACAGGGCAATCAGCCCCAGCATTTT.

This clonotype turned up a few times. The chain's CDR3 is CASSQDRGYSSYEQYF. In DNA form, the CDR3 reads TGTGCCAGCAGCCAAGATAGGGGCTACAGCTCCTACGAGCAGTACTTC. The chain is built from TRBV4-2 and TRBJ2-7; perhaps TRBD1 as D (5 bases). V shed 0 bases and J shed 0 bases, with 12 bases lying between them. The CDR3 totals 16 residues. Germline loops: CDR1 LGHNA, CDR2 YNFKEQ.

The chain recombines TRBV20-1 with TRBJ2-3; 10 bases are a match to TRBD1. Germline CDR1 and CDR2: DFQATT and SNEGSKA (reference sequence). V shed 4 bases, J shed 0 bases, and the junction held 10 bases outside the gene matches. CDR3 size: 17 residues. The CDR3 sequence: CSATGEKGQGSTDTQYF. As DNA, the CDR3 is TGCAGTGCTACAGGAGAGAAGGGACAGGGGAGCACAGATACGCAGTATTTT.

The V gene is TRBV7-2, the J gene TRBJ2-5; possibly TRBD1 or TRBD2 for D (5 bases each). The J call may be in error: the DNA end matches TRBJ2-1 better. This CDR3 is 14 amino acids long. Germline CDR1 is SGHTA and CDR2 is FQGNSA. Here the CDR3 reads CASKWGFGQETQFF. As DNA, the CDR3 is TGTGCCAGCAAATGGGGGTTTGGCCAAGAGACCCAGTTCTTC.

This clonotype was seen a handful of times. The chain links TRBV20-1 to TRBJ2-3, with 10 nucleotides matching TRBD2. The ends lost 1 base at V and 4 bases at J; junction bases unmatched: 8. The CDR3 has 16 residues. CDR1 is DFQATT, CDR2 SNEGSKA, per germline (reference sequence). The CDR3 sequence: CSARAPASGRADTQYF. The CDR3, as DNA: TGCAGTGCTAGAGCCCCGGCTAGCGGGAGAGCAGATACGCAGTATTTT.

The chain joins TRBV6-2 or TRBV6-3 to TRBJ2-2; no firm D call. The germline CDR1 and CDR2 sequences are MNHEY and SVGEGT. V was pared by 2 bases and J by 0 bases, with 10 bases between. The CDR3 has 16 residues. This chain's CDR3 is CASSYGWQTNTGELFF. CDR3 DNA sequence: TGTGCCAGCAGTTACGGATGGCAGACGAACACCGGGGAGCTGTTTTTT.

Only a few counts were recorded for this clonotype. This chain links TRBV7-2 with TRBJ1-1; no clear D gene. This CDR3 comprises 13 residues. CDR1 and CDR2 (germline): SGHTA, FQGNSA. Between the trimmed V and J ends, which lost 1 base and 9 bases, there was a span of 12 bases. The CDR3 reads CASSLEVRSQAFF. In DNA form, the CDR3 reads TGTGCCAGCAGCTTAGAAGTCAGGAGTCAAGCTTTCTTT. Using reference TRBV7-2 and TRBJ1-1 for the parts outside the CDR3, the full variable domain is GAGVSQSPSNKVTEKGKDVELRCDPISGHTALYWYRQSLGQGLEFLIYFQGNSAPDKSGLPSDRFSAERTGGSVSTLTIQRTQQEDSAVYLCASSLEVRSQAFFGQGTRLTVV.

CDR3 bases: TGTGCCAGCAGTCCTGACAGATTCTCCTACAATGAGCAGTACTTC. This translates into CASSPDRFSYNEQYF. The chain combines TRBV3-1 with TRBJ2-1, with D perhaps matching TRBD1 (5 bases). The end of the DNA is better explained by TRBJ2-7, so the J call may be wrong. This CDR3 is built from 15 residues. In germline, CDR1 is LGHDT, CDR2 YNNKEL (reference sequence).

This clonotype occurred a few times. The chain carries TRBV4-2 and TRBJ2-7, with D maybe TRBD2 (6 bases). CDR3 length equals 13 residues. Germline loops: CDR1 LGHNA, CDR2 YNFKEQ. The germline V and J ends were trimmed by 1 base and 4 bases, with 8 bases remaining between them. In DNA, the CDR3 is TGTGCCAGCAGCCAAGTAGCGGAGTACGAGCAGTACTTC. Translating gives CASSQVAEYEQYF.

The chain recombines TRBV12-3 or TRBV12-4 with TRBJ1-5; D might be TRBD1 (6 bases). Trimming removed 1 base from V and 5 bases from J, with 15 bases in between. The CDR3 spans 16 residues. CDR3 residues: CASSLEGLQGDQPQHF. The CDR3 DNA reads TGTGCCAGCAGTTTAGAGGGCTTACAGGGAGATCAGCCCCAGCATTTT.

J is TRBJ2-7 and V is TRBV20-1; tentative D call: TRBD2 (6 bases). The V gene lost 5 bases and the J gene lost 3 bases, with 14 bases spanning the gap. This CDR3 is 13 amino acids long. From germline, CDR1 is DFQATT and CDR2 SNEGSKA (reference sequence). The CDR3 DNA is TGCAGTGCTCTCCAAAGACTAGTCTACGAGCAGTACTTC. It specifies CSALQRLVYEQYF.

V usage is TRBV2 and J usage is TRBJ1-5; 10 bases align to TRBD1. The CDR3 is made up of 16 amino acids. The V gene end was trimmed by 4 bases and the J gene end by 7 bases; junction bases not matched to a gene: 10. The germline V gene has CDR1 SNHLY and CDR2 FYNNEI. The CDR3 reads CASSAADRGPAQPQHF. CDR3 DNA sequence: TGTGCCAGCAGTGCCGCAGACAGGGGGCCGGCGCAGCCCCAGCATTTT.

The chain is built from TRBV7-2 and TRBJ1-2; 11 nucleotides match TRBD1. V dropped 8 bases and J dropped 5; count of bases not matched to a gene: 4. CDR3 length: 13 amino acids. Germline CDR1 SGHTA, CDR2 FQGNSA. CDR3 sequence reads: CASGWDRGYGYTF. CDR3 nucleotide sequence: TGTGCCAGCGGGTGGGACAGGGGGTATGGCTACACCTTC.

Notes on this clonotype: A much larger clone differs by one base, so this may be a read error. The CDR3 DNA reads as TGCAGTGCCCATACCGGGACTAGCTCCAATGAGCAGTACTTC. Protein product: CSAHTGTSSNEQYF. The chain joins TRBV20-1 to TRBJ2-7; 9 bases align to TRBD2. The CDR3 spans 14 residues. The V gene end was trimmed by 6 bases and the J gene end by 7 bases; junction bases not matched to a gene: 13. Germline V CDR1 and CDR2: DFQATT, SNEGSKA (reference sequence).